These 29 T cell receptor beta chains came from one sample sequenced in a study of T cells in Graves' hyperthyroidism and ophthalmopathy. The CDR3 regions of TCR beta were amplified from RNA transcripts. A set of HTBI primers served as the primers for a first-round RT-PCR of the TCR CDR3. TCRdb re-called the multiplex PCR reads with MiXCR, one entry per CDR3 protein. The data contain about 250,000 distinct CDR3 sequences, 13% to 15% of them seen just once; the ten biggest clones take up roughly 30%. Material: blood. These receptors were obtained from a woman in her forties or fifties with Graves' hyperthyroidism that later progressed to Graves' ophthalmopathy.

This clonotype was counted ten times or more. The V gene is TRBV12-3 or TRBV12-4, the J gene TRBJ2-6; D possibly corresponds to TRBD1 (5 bases). V gave up 0 bases and J gave up 0 bases, with 6 bases separating them. The length of the CDR3 is 16 residues. The CDR3 loop is CASSLAGASGANVLTF. CDR3 in DNA: TGTGCCAGCAGTTTAGCAGGGGCCTCTGGGGCCAACGTCCTGACTTTC.

The table lists this clonotype with many counts. The V and J genes are TRBV5-1 and TRBJ2-7; no clear D gene. V was trimmed by 4 bases and J by 4 bases, leaving 21 bases between them. The CDR3 has 16 residues. The germline V gene has CDR1 SGHRS and CDR2 YFSETQ. CDR3 protein: CASSRRAPTEPYEQYF. The DNA of the CDR3 is TGCGCCAGCAGCCGGAGAGCACCTACGGAACCATACGAGCAGTACTTC.

In its sample, this clonotype was seen many times. The chain has TRBV5-1 and TRBJ2-3; D is ambiguous. Germline CDR1 is SGHRS and CDR2 is YFSETQ. The CDR3 length is 14 residues. Trimming removed 2 bases at V and 5 bases at J, with 12 bases between. The CDR3 DNA reads as TGCGCCAGCAGCTTACCCCCTAGGGAAGATACGCAGTATTTT. It encodes CASSLPPREDTQYF.

This clonotype was seen repeatedly, ten times or more. The V call is TRBV6-1, the J call TRBJ2-1, with 14 nucleotides matching TRBD2. CDR1 MNHNS and CDR2 SASEGT come from the germline V gene. This CDR3 contains 18 residues. The trim removed 5 bases at V and 1 base at J, leaving 7 bases unmatched. The CDR3 sequence is CASSPGLAGVVSYNEQFF. The CDR3 region has the DNA TGTGCCAGCAGTCCGGGACTAGCGGGAGTGGTGTCCTACAATGAGCAGTTCTTC.

This clonotype appeared many times. The rearrangement joins TRBV24-1 to TRBJ2-3; D unresolved. This CDR3 is 13 amino acids long. CDR1 and CDR2 (germline): KGHDR, SFDVKD. With 4 bases removed from V and 3 bases from J, the gap between germline ends came to 7 bases. CDR3 nucleotide sequence: TGTGCCACCAGTGAGTTCGGAACAGATACGCAGTATTTT. Translation: CATSEFGTDTQYF.

The sample holds many counts of this clonotype. This chain joins TRBV4-1 and TRBJ2-7, with TRBD1 matching over 7 bases. V lost 1 base and J lost 3; bases outside the gene matches: 9. Per germline, CDR1 MGHRA and CDR2 YSYEKL. This CDR3 is 16 amino acids long. The CDR3 DNA reads TGCGCCAGCAGCCAAGCGCATCGGACAGGCGACTACGAGCAGTACTTC. Protein sequence: CASSQAHRTGDYEQYF.

Many counts were recorded for this clonotype. The chain links TRBV29-1 to TRBJ2-4; D remains ambiguous. The germline V gene encodes CDR1 SQVTM and CDR2 ANQGSEA. The CDR3 runs to 14 residues. Trimming took off 4 bases at V and 0 bases at J, with 10 bases between the two ends. Written as DNA, the CDR3 is TGCAGCGTTGTAGGAAGGATAGCCAAAAACATTCAGTACTTC. Amino acid sequence: CSVVGRIAKNIQYF.

To note about this clonotype: A much larger clone differs from this one at a single base, so this may be a read error. The CDR3 here is CSASRGSDCNEQFF. The DNA for the CDR3 is TGCAGTGCTAGCCGCGGGAGTGATTGCAATGAGCAGTTCTTC. This chain joins TRBV20-1 and TRBJ2-1, with TRBD2 matching over 7 bases. CDR3 size: 14 residues. Trimming at V came to 3 bases and at J to 6 bases, leaving 8 bases not matched to a gene. In germline, CDR1 is DFQATT, CDR2 SNEGSKA (reference sequence).

This chain links TRBV19 with TRBJ2-2; TRBD1 might be the D (6 bases). This CDR3 has 13 amino acids. Trimming left V 5 bases short and J 8 bases short, with 12 bases between. CDR1 is LNHDA and CDR2 is SQIVND in the germline V gene (reference sequence). The chain's CDR3 is CASSVTGPGELFF. The CDR3 DNA follows: TGTGCCAGTAGTGTTACAGGGCCGGGGGAGCTGTTTTTT.

This chain connects TRBV20-1 to TRBJ1-1, with D possibly being TRBD1 (6 bases). V was clipped by 0 bases and J by 1 base, with 15 bases between them. This CDR3 is 16 amino acids long. Germline V gene lookup returns CDR1 DFQATT and CDR2 SNEGSKA (reference sequence). The CDR3 DNA sequence: TGCAGTGCTAGAGATTTTACAGGGCAGAAGAACACTGAAGCTTTCTTT. Protein product: CSARDFTGQKNTEAFF.

Ten or more counts support this clonotype. The chain couples TRBV10-3 to TRBJ2-7; TRBD1 is a possible D gene (6 bases). V was pared by 10 bases and J by 7 bases, with 20 bases between. This CDR3 has 13 residues. Germline CDR1 reads ENHRY; CDR2 reads SYGVKD. As DNA, the CDR3 is TGTGCCAGCGGACAGATAAACCCGGGGGAGCAGTACTTC. Translating gives CASGQINPGEQYF.

The rearrangement joins TRBV6-2 or TRBV6-3 to TRBJ2-1; D gene uncertain. Looked up from germline, CDR1 is MNHEY and CDR2 is SVGEGT. The CDR3 runs to 15 residues. Trimming took 2 bases from V and 0 from J, leaving 8 bases between them. CDR3 region: CASSYISGSYNEQFF. CDR3 nucleotide sequence: TGTGCCAGCAGTTACATCTCAGGCTCCTACAATGAGCAGTTCTTC.

The sample holds many counts of this clonotype. The chain links TRBV28 to TRBJ1-1, with D unresolved. V dropped 7 bases and J dropped 4 bases, with 7 bases sitting between them. This CDR3 has 11 amino acids. Germline V gene lookup returns CDR1 MDHEN and CDR2 SYDVKM. Here the CDR3 reads CASTQRTEAFF. The CDR3 DNA reads as TGTGCCAGCACCCAGCGCACTGAAGCTTTCTTT.

The chain links TRBV5-1 to TRBJ2-1; 7 nucleotides match TRBD1. Looked up from germline, CDR1 is SGHRS and CDR2 is YFSETQ. The CDR3 has 18 residues. V lost 1 base to trimming and J lost 6 bases; unmatched junction nucleotides: 16. The chain's CDR3 is CASSLTWGRDSVINEQFF. The CDR3 bases are TGCGCCAGCAGCTTGACCTGGGGCCGGGACAGTGTAATCAATGAGCAGTTCTTC.

This clonotype was picked up many times. This chain uses TRBV10-1 with TRBJ2-5; TRBD1 might be the D (6 bases). V gave up 8 bases and J gave up 5 bases, with 18 bases separating them. Germline V gives CDR1 WNHNN, CDR2 SYGVQD (reference sequence). The CDR3 contains 14 residues. The CDR3 loop reads CASRDDVQGETQYF. Written as DNA, the CDR3 is TGCGCCAGCCGGGATGACGTCCAGGGGGAGACCCAGTACTTC.

The V and J genes are TRBV2 and TRBJ2-5, with D possibly being TRBD2 (5 bases). In germline, CDR1 is SNHLY, CDR2 FYNNEI. This CDR3 is 12 amino acids long. The ends were cut back, 8 bases at V and 2 bases at J, with 9 bases in the middle. The CDR3 sequence is CASATTQETQYF. The CDR3 DNA reads TGTGCCAGCGCGACTACTCAAGAGACCCAGTACTTC.

This clonotype was detected ten times or more. The chain couples TRBV4-1 to TRBJ1-1, with D tentatively TRBD1 (5 bases). CDR1 MGHRA and CDR2 YSYEKL come from the germline V gene. The CDR3 totals 18 residues. V gave up 1 base and J gave up 1 base, with 19 bases separating them. CDR3: CASSQVSREVGWNTEAFF. The CDR3 nucleotides are TGCGCCAGCAGCCAAGTATCCAGGGAGGTAGGGTGGAACACTGAAGCTTTCTTT.

This clonotype was recorded many times. V is TRBV18 and J is TRBJ2-1; TRBD1 is a possible D gene (6 bases). V lost 3 bases and J lost 4, with 7 bases in between. The V gene's germline CDR1 is KGHSH and CDR2 LQKENI. This CDR3 contains 13 residues. CDR3 sequence reads: CASSPGQYNEQFF. DNA for the CDR3: TGTGCCAGCTCACCTGGACAGTACAATGAGCAGTTCTTC.

The genes are TRBV5-8 and TRBJ2-7; 8 bases agree with TRBD1. CDR1 is SGHTS, CDR2 YDEGEE, per germline. The junction had 2 bases not matched to a gene; V was cut back by 0 bases and J by 3 bases. CDR3 length equals 14 residues. In DNA form, the CDR3 reads TGTGCCAGCAGCTTGGGACAGGGGAACTACGAGCAGTACTTC. This codes for CASSLGQGNYEQYF.

This clonotype was recorded many times. This chain connects TRBV27 to TRBJ2-1, with 8 positions matching TRBD2. Germline CDR1 MNHEY, CDR2 SMNVEV (reference sequence). Trimming removed 2 bases from V and 8 bases from J; junction bases left unmatched: 11. The CDR3 totals 16 residues. CDR3 amino acids: CASSLRVSGSRHEQFF. DNA of the CDR3: TGTGCCAGCAGTTTAAGGGTCAGCGGGAGTCGCCATGAGCAGTTCTTC.

This chain connects TRBV20-1 to TRBJ2-7; 10 nucleotides agree with TRBD1. This CDR3 contains 13 residues. Germline CDR1 is DFQATT and CDR2 is SNEGSKA (reference sequence). After removal of 6 bases from V and 4 bases from J, the junction contained 6 bases not matched to a gene. CDR3 region: CSARDRGPYEQYF. In nucleotides, the CDR3 is TGCAGTGCAAGGGACAGGGGACCGTACGAGCAGTACTTC.

This clonotype occurred once. The chain carries TRBV6-1 and TRBJ2-2, with D perhaps matching TRBD2 (5 bases). The CDR3 is 14 residues long. V lost 1 base and J lost 4, with 7 bases in between. Germline V gene data show CDR1 as MNHNS and CDR2 as SASEGT. The CDR3 coding sequence is TGTGCCAGCAGTGAAGGGACTCTCACCGGGGAGCTGTTTTTT. Amino acids: CASSEGTLTGELFF.

Many counts were recorded for this clonotype. CDR3 region: CASSQGVRRGASGANVLTF. In DNA, the CDR3 is TGTGCCAGCAGCCAAGGAGTTCGGAGAGGGGCATCTGGGGCCAACGTCCTGACTTTC. The gene calls are TRBV3-1 and TRBJ2-6; D may be TRBD1 or TRBD2 (5 bases each). The V end lost 1 base, the J end lost 1 base, and 17 bases lay between the germline ends. Germline-derived CDR1 and CDR2 are LGHDT and YNNKEL (reference sequence). The CDR3 spans 19 residues. Supplemented by reference TRBV3-1 and TRBJ2-6, the full variable domain reads DTAVSQTPKYLVTQMGNDKSIKCEQNLGHDTMYWYKQDSKKFLKIMFSYNNKELIINETVPNRFSPKSPDKAHLNLHINSLELGDSAVYFCASSQGVRRGASGANVLTFGAGSRLTVL.

In its sample, this clonotype was seen many times. The chain recombines TRBV7-3 with TRBJ2-1, with 9 bases matching TRBD1. CDR1 and CDR2 from the germline V gene are SGHTA and FQGTGA. V lost 0 bases and J lost 7; bases outside the gene matches: 10. The CDR3 has 17 amino acids. The CDR3 DNA reads as TGTGCCAGCAGCTTAACGAACAGGGGGCGCCGAACGAATGAGCAGTTCTTC. Amino acid sequence: CASSLTNRGRRTNEQFF.

This clonotype was counted many times. V usage is TRBV12-3 or TRBV12-4 and J usage is TRBJ2-1, with 10 bases that match TRBD2. The ends lost 2 bases at V and 5 bases at J; junction bases unmatched: 3. The CDR3 is 15 residues long. The CDR3 sequence is CASSLLGLADNEQFF. In DNA form, the CDR3 reads TGTGCCAGCAGTTTACTCGGACTAGCGGACAATGAGCAGTTCTTC.

In its sample, this clonotype was seen a few times. The V and J genes are TRBV27 and TRBJ2-3; the D is unclear. V lost 5 bases and J lost 1, with 7 bases in between. This CDR3 spans 13 amino acids. Germline V gene sequence: CDR1 MNHEY, CDR2 SMNVEV (reference sequence). The CDR3 coding sequence is TGTGCCAGCAGTCGGCATGGCACAGATACGCAGTATTTT. Its translation is CASSRHGTDTQYF.

The sample holds many counts of this clonotype. V gene TRBV5-6 combines with J gene TRBJ2-1, with unresolved D. CDR3 length equals 14 residues. V was pared by 1 base and J by 2 bases, with 7 bases between. Looked up from germline, CDR1 is SGHDT and CDR2 is YYEEEE. As DNA, the CDR3 is TGTGCCAGCAGCTTGTTAGAAGCCTACAATGAGCAGTTCTTC. It specifies CASSLLEAYNEQFF.

This clonotype appeared once. The gene calls are TRBV5-6 and TRBJ2-1; possibly TRBD2 for D (6 bases). V was cut by 4 bases and J by 5 bases, with 25 bases left in between. The germline V gene has CDR1 SGHDT and CDR2 YYEEEE. CDR3 size: 18 residues. The CDR3 DNA reads as TGTGCCAGCAGCAATTCTCCTCCCCAGGCGGGAATTCACAATGAGCAGTTCTTC. Amino acids: CASSNSPPQAGIHNEQFF.

This clonotype was counted many times. V and J are TRBV20-1 and TRBJ2-1; 8 bases line up with TRBD1. Per germline, CDR1 DFQATT and CDR2 SNEGSKA (reference sequence). Trimming at V came to 6 bases and at J to 3 bases, leaving 13 bases not matched to a gene. The CDR3 runs to 16 residues. CDR3 sequence reads: CSAKVRGQVNYNEQFF. CDR3 DNA: TGCAGTGCCAAAGTGAGGGGACAGGTAAACTACAATGAGCAGTTCTTC.